The 26 T cell receptor beta chains below come from one sample, sequenced in a study of blood T cell repertoires in COVID-19. TCRdb's table, derived via immunoSEQ multiplex PCR, lists solely in-frame clones and lacks some. The profile shows about 230,000 clones, under 90% of them singletons. Material: PBMCs or T cells enriched from blood (not recorded which). The receptors shown here come from a man aged 18 to 35 who had recovered from COVID-19.

This chain uses TRBV7-3 with TRBJ2-3; D is unclear. V lost 1 base to trimming and J lost 2 bases, with 7 bases between them. The CDR3 totals 14 residues. Germline values: CDR1 SGHTA, CDR2 FQGTGA. CDR3 loop: CASSLMGPTDTQYF. The CDR3 DNA reads as TGTGCCAGCAGCTTAATGGGCCCCACAGATACGCAGTATTTT.

The J gene is TRBJ1-5, the V gene TRBV24-1; D possibly corresponds to TRBD1 (6 bases). V was shortened by 5 bases and J by 9 bases, with 16 bases between the two germline ends. This CDR3 has 14 residues. Germline V CDR1 and CDR2: KGHDR, SFDVKD. The CDR3 region is CATSVGGGDGPQHF. As DNA, the CDR3 is TGTGCCACCAGTGTAGGCGGGGGCGATGGGCCCCAGCATTTT.

The sample holds one count of this clone. The chain recombines TRBV28 with TRBJ1-2; D possibly corresponds to TRBD1 (6 bases). Between the trimmed V and J ends, which lost 2 bases and 4 bases, there was a span of 11 bases. Germline CDR1 MDHEN, CDR2 SYDVKM. CDR3 length: 14 residues. The CDR3 protein is CASSLNTGTYGYTF. The CDR3 DNA reads as TGTGCCAGCAGTTTAAATACAGGGACCTATGGCTACACCTTC.

The CDR3 protein is CASTTGQNTEAFF. CDR3 in DNA: TGTGCCAGCACGACGGGACAGAACACTGAAGCTTTCTTT. V gene TRBV6-5 combines with J gene TRBJ1-1, with D tentatively TRBD1 (6 bases). V was cut by 7 bases and J by 1 base, with 10 bases left in between. Germline CDR1 is MNHEY and CDR2 is SVGAGI. This CDR3 is built from 13 residues.

V is TRBV6-1 and J is TRBJ2-5; 8 bases agree with TRBD1. Trimming removed 3 bases from V and 4 bases from J; junction bases left unmatched: 4. The CDR3 totals 14 residues. Germline CDR1 MNHNS, CDR2 SASEGT. CDR3 bases: TGTGCCAGCAGTGAGAGGACAGGGAGAGAGACCCAGTACTTC. It codes for CASSERTGRETQYF.

This CDR3 is CASSLRSEANYGYTF. CDR3 DNA sequence: TGTGCCAGCAGCTTACGTTCAGAAGCTAACTATGGCTACACCTTC. This sequence joins TRBV7-9 and TRBJ1-2; D is unresolved. V shed 2 bases and J shed 0 bases, with 10 bases lying between them. The CDR3 runs 15 residues. Per the germline V gene, CDR1 is SEHNR and CDR2 is FQNEAQ (reference sequence). Complete variable domain (other parts from reference TRBV7-9 and TRBJ1-2): DTGVSQNPRHKITKRGQNVTFRCDPISEHNRLYWYRQTLGQGPEFLTYFQNEAQLEKSRLLSDRFSAERPKGSFSTLEIQRTEQGDSAMYLCASSLRSEANYGYTFGSGTRLTVV.

The rearrangement uses TRBV5-1 and TRBJ2-5; 11 positions match TRBD2. Germline V gene data show CDR1 as SGHRS and CDR2 as YFSETQ. The length of the CDR3 is 16 residues. The ends lost 6 bases at V and 3 bases at J; junction bases unmatched: 10. This chain's CDR3 is CASKVALAGGKETQYF. The CDR3, as DNA: TGCGCCAGCAAGGTAGCGCTAGCGGGAGGTAAAGAGACCCAGTACTTC.

The chain is built from TRBV2 and TRBJ2-3; 10 bases are a match to TRBD2. V lost 6 bases, J lost 2 bases, and 11 bases stayed unmatched. The CDR3 contains 17 residues. Germline assignment: CDR1 SNHLY and CDR2 FYNNEI. The CDR3 DNA follows: TGTGCCAGCAGCGGGATAGCGGGAGGAACTTACACAGATACGCAGTATTTT. Amino acid sequence: CASSGIAGGTYTDTQYF.

V is TRBV5-1 and J is TRBJ1-2, with TRBD1 identical over 11 bases. Germline assignment: CDR1 SGHRS and CDR2 YFSETQ. This CDR3 is built from 18 residues. The V and J ends lost 2 bases and 3 bases, in that order; junction bases with no gene match: 12. The CDR3 reads CASSFIVGGQGAYYGYTF. The CDR3, as DNA: TGCGCCAGCAGCTTTATTGTAGGAGGACAGGGGGCTTACTATGGCTACACCTTC.

Many counts were recorded for this clone. The rearrangement uses TRBV4-1 and TRBJ2-3; D is ambiguous. The germline CDR1 and CDR2 sequences are MGHRA and YSYEKL. V was shortened by 0 bases and J by 2 bases, with 9 bases between the two germline ends. The CDR3 runs 15 residues. The CDR3 protein is CASSQEGRNTDTQYF. Here the CDR3 DNA reads TGCGCCAGCAGCCAAGAGGGCCGCAACACAGATACGCAGTATTTT.

The chain links TRBV7-9 to TRBJ2-1; 8 nucleotides line up with TRBD1. CDR1 is SEHNR, CDR2 FQNEAQ, per germline (reference sequence). This CDR3 is built from 14 residues. The trim removed 0 bases at V and 10 bases at J, leaving 5 bases unmatched. Written as DNA, the CDR3 is TGTGCCAGCAGCTTAGCGGACAGGGTTGGGGAGCAGTTCTTC. Translation gives CASSLADRVGEQFF.

This clone came up once. The rearrangement joins TRBV12-3 or TRBV12-4 to TRBJ1-1, with a tentative D call TRBD1 (5 bases). V was pared by 3 bases and J by 4 bases, with 9 bases between. The CDR3 has 13 amino acids. This CDR3 reads CASSFGAGTEAFF. DNA for the CDR3: TGTGCCAGCAGTTTTGGGGCAGGCACTGAAGCTTTCTTT.

The genes are TRBV7-2 and TRBJ1-1, with a tentative D call TRBD1 (6 bases). The CDR3 loop spans 14 amino acids. Trimming cost V 4 bases and J 4 bases, with 13 bases left between them. Per the germline V gene, CDR1 is SGHTA and CDR2 is FQGNSA. The chain's CDR3 is CASSSRHRATEAFF. CDR3 nucleotide sequence: TGTGCCAGCAGCTCGCGACACAGGGCCACTGAAGCTTTCTTT. Variable domain in full (rest from reference TRBV7-2 and TRBJ1-1): GAGVSQSPSNKVTEKGKDVELRCDPISGHTALYWYRQSLGQGLEFLIYFQGNSAPDKSGLPSDRFSAERTGGSVSTLTIQRTQQEDSAVYLCASSSRHRATEAFFGQGTRLTVV.

A remark on this clone: Other DNA sequences from this sample encode an identical CDR3 as well. The chain has TRBV6-5 and TRBJ1-1, with TRBD1 as a possible D gene (6 bases). The CDR3 extends over 14 amino acids. V dropped 6 bases and J dropped 3 bases, with 14 bases sitting between them. Germline CDR1 is MNHEY and CDR2 is SVGAGI. As DNA, the CDR3 is TGTGCCAGCAGCCTTACAGGGCTGGACACTGAAGCTTTCTTT. Protein product: CASSLTGLDTEAFF.

The chain has TRBV9 and TRBJ1-3; possibly TRBD1 for D (5 bases). This CDR3 comprises 15 residues. The germline gives CDR1 SGDLS, CDR2 YYNGEE. Between the trimmed V and J ends, which lost 8 bases and 0 bases, there was a span of 15 bases. The CDR3 region has the DNA TGTGCCAGTGGCTCGGACACTCTCTCTGGAAACACCATATATTTT. Its protein product is CASGSDTLSGNTIYF. The full variable domain, its missing parts supplied by reference TRBV9 and TRBJ1-3, is DSGVTQTPKHLITATGQRVTLRCSPRSGDLSVYWYQQSLDQGLQFLIQYYNGEERAKGNILERFSAQQFPDLHSELNLSSLELGDSALYFCASGSDTLSGNTIYFGEGSWLTVV.

J is TRBJ1-1 and V is TRBV18; D call uncertain. The CDR3 consists of 15 residues. V shed 0 bases and J shed 0 bases, with 8 bases lying between them. Germline CDR1 reads KGHSH; CDR2 reads LQKENI. In DNA, the CDR3 is TGTGCCAGCTCACCACCCCCCGGGGTGAACACTGAAGCTTTCTTT. Amino acid sequence: CASSPPPGVNTEAFF. The full variable domain, completed using reference TRBV18 and TRBJ1-1, is NAGVMQNPRHLVRRRGQEARLRCSPMKGHSHVYWYRQLPEEGLKFMVYLQKENIIDESGMPKERFSAEFPKEGPSILRIQQVVRGDSAAYFCASSPPPGVNTEAFFGQGTRLTVV.

The chain couples TRBV7-9 to TRBJ2-5, with D possibly matching TRBD1 (6 bases). V was trimmed by 4 bases and J by 5 bases, leaving 17 bases between them. In germline, CDR1 is SEHNR, CDR2 FQNEAQ (reference sequence). The CDR3 has 15 amino acids. CDR3 coding DNA: TGTGCCAGCAGCTCGTTGGTTGGGGGCGAGGAGACCCAGTACTTC. It codes for CASSSLVGGEETQYF.

This chain links TRBV25-1 with TRBJ1-2, with TRBD1 matching 10 bases. The germline gives CDR1 MGHDK, CDR2 SYGVNS. The CDR3 is 14 residues long. Trimming removed 6 bases from V and 2 bases from J; junction bases left unmatched: 3. CDR3 sequence reads: CASRRTGGNYGYTF. The CDR3 DNA sequence: TGTGCCAGCAGGAGGACAGGGGGAAACTATGGCTACACCTTC.

V usage is TRBV9 and J usage is TRBJ2-7; maybe TRBD2 (6 bases). Trimming cost V 2 bases and J 2 bases, with 17 bases left between them. CDR3 length: 16 amino acids. The germline V gene encodes CDR1 SGDLS and CDR2 YYNGEE. CDR3 region: CASSVEPGLTTYEQYF. CDR3 DNA: TGTGCCAGCAGCGTCGAGCCGGGACTCACAACCTACGAGCAGTACTTC.

The rearrangement joins TRBV5-4 to TRBJ1-4; TRBD1 matches at 7 bases. The germline CDR1 and CDR2 sequences are SGHNT and YYREEE (reference sequence). This CDR3 is 19 amino acids long. After removal of 0 bases from V and 0 bases from J, the junction contained 11 bases not matched to a gene. In DNA, the CDR3 is TGTGCCAGCAGCTTGGGGGGACAGATCTTTGGTTCAACTAATGAAAAACTGTTTTTT. This encodes CASSLGGQIFGSTNEKLFF.

This CDR3 is CSASQGSYEQYF. The CDR3 DNA is TGCAGCGCCTCACAGGGTAGCTACGAGCAGTACTTC. The chain employs TRBV29-1 and TRBJ2-7, with D maybe TRBD1 (6 bases). CDR3 length equals 12 residues. V lost 7 bases and J 3 bases, leaving 13 bases between the germline ends. Germline values: CDR1 SQVTM, CDR2 ANQGSEA.

This clone was detected a few times. The gene calls are TRBV11-2 and TRBJ1-3; D is possibly TRBD1 (5 bases). The V and J ends lost 6 bases and 0 bases respectively, with 12 bases between them. CDR3 size: 15 residues. CDR1 SGHAT and CDR2 FQNNGV come from the germline V gene. The chain's CDR3 is CASSQGRASGNTIYF. CDR3 sequence (DNA): TGTGCCAGCAGTCAAGGCAGGGCCTCTGGAAACACCATATATTTT.

The chain carries TRBV5-1 and TRBJ2-3; tentative D call: TRBD1 (5 bases). Trimming cost V 0 bases and J 0 bases, with 11 bases left between them. The CDR3 is 16 residues long. Germline V gene sequence: CDR1 SGHRS, CDR2 YFSETQ. This CDR3 reads CASSLGRVASTDTQYF. The DNA for the CDR3 is TGCGCCAGCAGCTTGGGCAGGGTTGCTAGCACAGATACGCAGTATTTT.

V gene TRBV6-2 or TRBV6-3 combines with J gene TRBJ2-7, with D perhaps matching TRBD2 (7 bases). The CDR3 covers 13 residues. The germline V gene has CDR1 MNHEY and CDR2 SVGEGT. V gave up 4 bases and J gave up 9 bases, with 16 bases separating them. The CDR3 DNA is TGTGCCAGCAGTTTCTCATTAGGGGGGGGGCAGTACTTC. Its protein product is CASSFSLGGGQYF.

The J gene is TRBJ2-1, the V gene TRBV28; perhaps TRBD2 as D (6 bases). This CDR3 has 15 amino acids. V was pared by 4 bases and J by 3 bases, with 13 bases between. Germline V gives CDR1 MDHEN, CDR2 SYDVKM. CDR3: CASSSPGLGYNEQFF. For the CDR3, the DNA is TGTGCCAGCAGTTCGCCGGGACTGGGCTACAATGAGCAGTTCTTC.

The chain employs TRBV4-2 and TRBJ2-1, with 10 bases lining up with TRBD2. The CDR3 loop spans 19 amino acids. CDR1 is LGHNA, CDR2 YNFKEQ, per germline. V was pared by 0 bases and J by 16 bases, with 24 bases of the junction left unmatched. CDR3 DNA: TGTGCCAGCAGCCAAGAAGAGATTCGCCTAGCGGGGGTTTTGCATACTGAATTCTTC. This encodes CASSQEEIRLAGVLHTEFF.